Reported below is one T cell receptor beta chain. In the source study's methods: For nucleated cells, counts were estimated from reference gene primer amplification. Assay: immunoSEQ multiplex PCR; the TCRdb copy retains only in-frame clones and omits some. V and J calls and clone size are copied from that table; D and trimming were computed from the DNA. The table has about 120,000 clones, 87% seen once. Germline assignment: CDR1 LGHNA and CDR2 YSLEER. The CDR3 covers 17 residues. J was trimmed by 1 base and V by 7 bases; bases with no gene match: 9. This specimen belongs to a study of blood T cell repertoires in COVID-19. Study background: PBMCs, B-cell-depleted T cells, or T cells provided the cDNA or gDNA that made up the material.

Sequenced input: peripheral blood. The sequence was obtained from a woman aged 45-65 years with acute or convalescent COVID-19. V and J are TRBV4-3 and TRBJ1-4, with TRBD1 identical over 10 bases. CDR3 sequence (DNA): TGCGCCAGCACCTGGGGACAGGGGAAGAAAACTAATGAAAAACTGTTTTTT. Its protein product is CASTWGQGKKTNEKLFF.